What follows is one T cell receptor beta chain and its context. This record belongs to a study of blood T cells in healthy people across ages. Sample-barcoded 5' priming and a J-beta primer mix drove a second PCR of about 7 to 11 cycles. MiXCR, run by TCRdb on the 5' RACE reads, gives a single entry per CDR3 protein. The sample lists 790,000 or so distinct CDR3 sequences, around 45% occurring once. V was shortened by 1 base and J by 8 bases, with 17 bases between the two germline ends. Germline values: CDR1 DFQATT, CDR2 SNEGSKA (reference sequence). The CDR3 runs 15 residues. V usage is TRBV20-1 and J usage is TRBJ1-4; D is unresolved. This TCR came from a man older than 75 in good health. Sequencing was carried out using blood. The CDR3 DNA follows: TGCAGTGCTAGAGGACAAACAGAGGGTGGGGAAAAACTGTTTTTT. Translating gives CSARGQTEGGEKLFF.